The 21 T cell receptor beta chains given below trace back to one sample, sequenced in a study of T cell responses to AZD1222 COVID-19 vaccine. The method was immunoSEQ multiplex PCR; TCRdb's version includes in-frame clones alone and lacks a portion of them. The data contain approximately 190,000 clones, roughly 93% of them singletons. The starting material was peripheral blood, obtained on day 0 of AZD1222 vaccination. The receptor source for this set is an adult in good health.

The genes are TRBV11-2 and TRBJ1-6, with D uncertain. The V gene lost 2 bases and the J gene lost 9 bases, with 11 bases spanning the gap. Germline values: CDR1 SGHAT, CDR2 FQNNGV. The CDR3 has 14 residues. For the CDR3, the DNA is TGTGCCAGCAGCTTAAGTAGGGATGCTTCACCCCTCCACTTT. Translating gives CASSLSRDASPLHF.

The J gene is TRBJ2-3, the V gene TRBV27; TRBD2 matches at 11 bases. The V gene end was trimmed by 3 bases and the J gene end by 2 bases; junction bases not matched to a gene: 4. Germline assignment: CDR1 MNHEY and CDR2 SMNVEV (reference sequence). This CDR3 contains 16 residues. The CDR3 nucleotides read TGTGCCAGCAGTTTTTCTAGCGGGAGGACCACAGATACGCAGTATTTT. Its protein product is CASSFSSGRTTDTQYF.

The chain has TRBV3-1 (or the pseudogene TRBV3-2) and TRBJ1-1; D is unclear. The CDR3 is 12 residues long. Trimming left V 0 bases short and J 7 bases short, with 6 bases between. Per the germline V gene, CDR1 is LGHDT and CDR2 is YNNKEL (reference sequence). CDR3 sequence reads: CASSQDFDEAFF. CDR3 bases: TGTGCCAGCAGCCAAGATTTTGATGAAGCTTTCTTT.

The chain uses TRBV29-1 and TRBJ1-3; the D is unclear. Trimming removed 4 bases from V and 0 bases from J, with 10 bases in between. CDR3 length: 14 amino acids. Germline V gives CDR1 SQVTM, CDR2 ANQGSEA. CDR3: CSVALGSSGNTIYF. The CDR3 DNA is TGCAGCGTTGCCTTGGGCAGCTCTGGAAACACCATATATTTT.

The chain uses TRBV6-1 and TRBJ2-3; D possibly corresponds to TRBD2 (5 bases). Germline CDR1 and CDR2: MNHNS and SASEGT. The CDR3 is made up of 13 amino acids. Trimming removed 3 bases from V and 3 bases from J, with 7 bases in between. In DNA, the CDR3 is TGTGCCAGCAGTGAGCAGCGGACAGATACGCAGTATTTT. As protein: CASSEQRTDTQYF.

The chain links TRBV7-9 to TRBJ1-5, with D possibly matching TRBD1 (6 bases). The CDR3 runs to 14 residues. Germline CDR1 reads SEHNR; CDR2 reads FQNEAQ (reference sequence). V was shortened by 3 bases and J by 6 bases, with 12 bases between the two germline ends. The CDR3 region has the DNA TGTGCCAGCAGCTTGGAGGGGGGTACTCAGCCCCAGCATTTT. Its translation is CASSLEGGTQPQHF.

In its sample, this clone was seen once. The rearrangement links TRBV7-2 to TRBJ1-5; D not resolved. This CDR3 region has 12 residues. Trimming stripped 3 bases from V and 7 bases from J, with 7 bases between. Germline V lookup: CDR1 SGHTA, CDR2 FQGNSA. The CDR3 region is CASSFKGQPQHF. CDR3 bases: TGTGCCAGCAGCTTCAAAGGGCAGCCCCAGCATTTT.

V usage is TRBV4-2 and J usage is TRBJ1-3; weak D call: TRBD1 (6 bases). V shed 0 bases and J shed 3 bases, with 12 bases lying between them. Germline CDR1 is LGHNA and CDR2 is YNFKEQ. The CDR3 has 16 amino acids. The CDR3 is CASSQDPEGGGNTIYF. In DNA, the CDR3 is TGTGCCAGCAGCCAAGATCCGGAAGGGGGTGGAAACACCATATATTTT.

This chain joins TRBV5-1 and TRBJ2-1; D possibly corresponds to TRBD2 (6 bases). V was pared by 3 bases and J by 3 bases, with 13 bases between. Germline V CDR1 and CDR2: SGHRS, YFSETQ. The CDR3 covers 15 residues. DNA of the CDR3: TGCGCCAGCAGCTCTTCCGGGACTGACTACAATGAGCAGTTCTTC. Its translation: CASSSSGTDYNEQFF.

V usage is TRBV6-2 or TRBV6-3 and J usage is TRBJ2-2; the D is unclear. Trimming shortened V by 4 bases and J by 4 bases, and 16 bases separated the two germline ends. CDR1 is MNHEY and CDR2 is SVGEGT in the germline V gene. CDR3 length: 16 amino acids. In DNA form, the CDR3 reads TGTGCCAGCAGTTTGCTGGGTATAGGGTCCACCGGGGAGCTGTTTTTT. Protein product: CASSLLGIGSTGELFF.

The chain combines TRBV14 with TRBJ1-1; D ambiguous. Germline V gene sequence: CDR1 SGHDN, CDR2 FVKESK. V lost 3 bases, J lost 8 bases, and 13 bases lay in between. This CDR3 has 13 amino acids. The CDR3 spells CASSQVGWSEAFF. The CDR3 bases are TGTGCCAGCAGCCAGGTCGGTTGGTCGGAAGCTTTCTTT.

V is TRBV3-1 (or the pseudogene TRBV3-2) and J is TRBJ1-5, with D hard to call. V was clipped by 2 bases and J by 10 bases, with 3 bases between them. The germline V gene has CDR1 LGHDT and CDR2 YNNKEL (reference sequence). This CDR3 is 10 amino acids long. CDR3 sequence: CASSQCPQHF. CDR3 DNA: TGTGCCAGCAGCCAATGCCCCCAGCATTTT.

The V call is TRBV14, the J call TRBJ2-1; weak D call: TRBD2 (5 bases). The germline CDR1 and CDR2 sequences are SGHDN and FVKESK. The CDR3 runs 15 residues. The germline V and J ends were trimmed by 7 bases and 2 bases, with 15 bases remaining between them. CDR3 in DNA: TGTGCCAGCACAATGGGAGTTAGGGCCTACAATGAGCAGTTCTTC. Translating it yields CASTMGVRAYNEQFF.

The chain combines TRBV12-5 with TRBJ2-3, with D hard to call. There are 14 residues in the CDR3. CDR1 is LGHNT and CDR2 is FRNRAP in the germline V gene. With 4 bases removed from V and 0 bases from J, the gap between germline ends came to 8 bases. CDR3 DNA: TGTGCTAGTGGTTCGCAGCTGAGCACAGATACGCAGTATTTT. Translating it yields CASGSQLSTDTQYF.

V is TRBV5-6 and J is TRBJ2-7; 7 nucleotides align to TRBD1. Looked up from germline, CDR1 is SGHDT and CDR2 is YYEEEE. Germline trimming cut 4 bases from V and 1 base from J; bases unmatched to any gene: 8. The CDR3 length is 15 residues. CDR3 protein: CASSTGTADSYEQYF. The CDR3 DNA is TGTGCCAGCAGCACGGGGACAGCTGATTCCTACGAGCAGTACTTC.

This chain links TRBV2 with TRBJ2-7; possibly TRBD2 for D (6 bases). The CDR3 spans 13 residues. The germline V gene has CDR1 SNHLY and CDR2 FYNNEI. V gave up 4 bases and J gave up 3 bases, with 10 bases separating them. The CDR3: CASSAMRGYEQYF. As DNA, the CDR3 is TGTGCCAGCAGTGCTATGCGGGGCTACGAGCAGTACTTC.

V usage is TRBV27 and J usage is TRBJ2-4; the D call may be TRBD1 or TRBD2 (5 bases each). Germline V gene lookup returns CDR1 MNHEY and CDR2 SMNVEV (reference sequence). The V end was cut by 6 bases, the J end by 5 bases, with 11 bases between. The CDR3 consists of 13 residues. CDR3 coding DNA: TGTGCCAGCAGGAGGGGTCCAGAAAACATTCAGTACTTC. Its translation is CASRRGPENIQYF.

This clone appeared once. The rearrangement joins TRBV7-8 to TRBJ1-3; 7 positions match TRBD1. This CDR3 is built from 16 residues. With V trimmed by 1 base and J by 3 bases, 6 bases remained unmatched. Germline values: CDR1 SGHVS, CDR2 FQNEAQ. The DNA for the CDR3 is TGTGCCAGCAGCTTAGAGACAGGGAATGTTGGAAACACCATATATTTT. Translated, it gives CASSLETGNVGNTIYF. Full variable domain (outside the CDR3, taken from reference TRBV7-8 and TRBJ1-3): GAGVSQSPRYKVAKRGQDVALRCDPISGHVSLFWYQQALGQGPEFLTYFQNEAQLDKSGLPSDRFFAERPEGSVSTLKIQRTQQEDSAVYLCASSLETGNVGNTIYFGEGSWLTVV.

This clone was picked up one time. The chain uses TRBV4-1 and TRBJ1-5; TRBD1 is a possible D gene (6 bases). Trimming removed 0 bases at V and 5 bases at J, with 17 bases between. From germline, CDR1 is MGHRA and CDR2 YSYEKL. This CDR3 spans 17 amino acids. The CDR3 protein is CASSQDRSGARDQPQHF. CDR3 coding DNA: TGCGCCAGCAGCCAAGATCGATCGGGGGCGCGGGATCAGCCCCAGCATTTT.

The genes are TRBV7-9 and TRBJ2-1; the D is unclear. The CDR3 is made up of 13 amino acids. V shed 1 base and J shed 14 bases, with 15 bases lying between them. The germline V gene encodes CDR1 SEHNR and CDR2 FQNEAQ (reference sequence). Here the CDR3 DNA reads TGTGCCAGCAGCTTAGACGTCGCTCCGGCGAAGTTCTTC. This encodes CASSLDVAPAKFF.

The chain is built from TRBV7-3 and TRBJ1-1; D unresolved. The CDR3 extends over 15 amino acids. Looked up from germline, CDR1 is SGHTA and CDR2 is FQGTGA. The germline V and J ends were trimmed by 5 bases and 1 base, with 14 bases remaining between them. The CDR3 reads CASSLSGRGNTEAFF. Written as DNA, the CDR3 is TGTGCCAGCAGCCTATCCGGACGAGGGAACACTGAAGCTTTCTTT.